This TCR beta chain was identified in a study of response to subunit inactivated influenza vaccine (dated by TCRdb to the late 2010s). In the study overall: Deep quantitative T cell receptor repertoire profiling was used in the study to track responses to a trivalent subunit inactivated influenza vaccine.

This clonotype occurred many times. Its recognized antigen is unknown. No much larger clonotype is one base removed from it; base qualities were not supplied. Findings and caveats that apply to the study as a whole: The authors proposed that each seasonal influenza vaccination may bring in only a limited number of new T cells.

The cysteine opens and the phenylalanine closes a CDR3 of 14 amino acids. Only the CDR3 part of the read is kept: 42 bases, read in frame from the first base. A distance of 11 bases separates the germline ends of V and J, which lose 5 bases and 3 bases respectively. The library was prepared using RT-PCR. The data were produced on an Illumina HiSeq 2500. TCRdb reanalyzed the raw reads on its own, using fastp at Q25 for trimming and MiXCR for clone calling, and kept in-frame beta chains. CDR3 protein sequences are deduplicated, and each keeps its most common genes and DNA. The sample profile shows more than 550,000 distinct CDR3 sequences; approximately 11% of them were found once. The ten largest clones add up to approximately 11% of the sample. These data were also reused for a study on T cells expressing NK-cell markers. The second paper states: 5'RACE template switching, by which a universal primer site and unique molecular identifiers were added, was used to make TCR beta cDNA libraries. TCR beta-chain repertoires were profiled in sorted CD3+CD56+NKG2C+, CD3+CD56+NKG2C- and CD3+CD56-NKG2C+ T-cell subsets from roughly eight donors. Of the eight sequenced donors, seven were found to be HCMV-seropositive and one was found to be HCMV-seronegative. To restrict sorting to alphabetaTCR-expressing T cells, an anti-gammadeltaTCR antibody was added in several experiments. In several donors, the dominant CD3+CD56+NKG2C+ clonotypes were found to rank among the top 10 CD8+ clonotypes and to make up about 1.0-8% of CD8+ T cells. Those dominant clonotypes were again the most abundant among CD3+CD56-NKG2C+ cells in a handful of donors, at roughly 25-60.1%. Whether the expanded NKG2C-expressing T cell clones were specific for HCMV antigens remained unclear. Randomly selected healthy volunteers, three men and five women, were used as the eight sequenced donors. To determine HCMV serostatus, a commercial ELISA kit was used to detect HCMV-specific IgG in serum. Peripheral blood mononuclear cells were isolated from blood by Ficoll density gradient centrifugation. For over 5 donors, bulk peripheral blood T-cell repertoires were also sequenced from unsorted PBMC. cDNA synthesis was primed from the TCR beta constant segment, followed by two successive PCR amplification steps. Sequencing of the libraries produced 2 x 150 bp reads on Illumina HiSeq 2000/2500, MiSeq or NextSeq. Reads were demultiplexed and grouped by UMI with MIGEC, and clonotypes were assembled and quantified with MiTCR. To exclude erroneous sequences, any TCR cDNA sequence not supported by at least two reads was discarded. The tcR package was used for downstream repertoire analysis, and clonotypes were matched across fractions by CDR3 nucleotide sequence plus V segment. Antigen specificity was annotated against VDJdb with VDJmatch, allowing one amino acid substitution in CDR3.

The chain is made from TRBV12-3 or TRBV12-4 and TRBJ1-5, with TRBD1 perhaps the D gene, on 6 matching bases. This specimen was PBMCs from blood, taken on the day of vaccination. This receptor was obtained from a man aged 50-59 years who received an inactivated influenza vaccine. Donor details come from another sample of the same person, matched by shared clones. The CDR3 protein: CASSRTASNQPQHF. The DNA reads as follows: TGTGCCAGCAGTAGGACAGCCTCCAATCAGCCCCAGCATTTT.